These 8 T cell receptor beta chains share one sample of origin, sequenced in a study of blood T cells in healthy people across ages (dated by TCRdb to 2015 to 2017). Receptor amplification or capture employed 5' RACE. The sample was run on an Illumina HiSeq 2500. A second PCR of roughly 7 to 11 cycles was performed with a sample-barcoded 5' primer and a J-beta primer mix. The raw public data were reprocessed by TCRdb itself: fastp quality trimming at Q25, MiXCR clonotype calling, in-frame beta chains only. Rows with a matching CDR3 protein are joined into one entry that keeps the most common DNA and genes. This sample lists about 800,000 distinct CDR3 sequences; 58% were detected once. The ten largest clones capture roughly 20% of the sample. The sequenced sample consisted of blood. These receptors all come from a man aged 30 to 39 in good health.

The chain carries TRBV6-2 or TRBV6-3 and TRBJ1-2, with TRBD1 as a possible D gene (5 bases). Germline loops: CDR1 MNHEY, CDR2 SVGEGT. The CDR3 loop spans 13 amino acids. Trimming pared 7 bases from V and 10 bases from J, leaving 19 bases between. CDR3: CASTRPDPGLYTF. The CDR3 DNA reads as TGTGCCAGCACCAGACCCGACCCGGGACTCTACACCTTC.

The chain has TRBV11-2 and TRBJ2-7; D is uncertain. From germline, CDR1 is SGHAT and CDR2 FQNNGV. V was trimmed by 5 bases and J by 0 bases, leaving 14 bases between them. The CDR3 runs to 15 residues. The CDR3 sequence is CASSVGVASSYEQYF. The DNA for the CDR3 is TGTGCCAGCAGCGTCGGAGTTGCTTCCTCCTACGAGCAGTACTTC.

This sequence joins TRBV7-2 and TRBJ1-3; perhaps TRBD1 as D (6 bases). Per the germline V gene, CDR1 is SGHTA and CDR2 is FQGNSA. CDR3 length equals 13 residues. Trimming stripped 5 bases from V and 7 bases from J, with 12 bases between. The CDR3 protein is CASSTGYANTIYF. Here the CDR3 DNA reads TGTGCCAGCAGCACAGGGTACGCTAACACCATATATTTT.

The chain links TRBV5-1 to TRBJ2-3; 12 nucleotides line up with TRBD1. CDR3 length: 14 amino acids. Germline CDR1 SGHRS, CDR2 YFSETQ. Germline trimming cut 6 bases from V and 5 bases from J; bases unmatched to any gene: 4. The CDR3 loop is CASKGTGGVDTQYF. The CDR3 DNA reads TGCGCCAGCAAAGGGACAGGGGGCGTAGATACGCAGTATTTT.

The rearrangement joins TRBV20-1 to TRBJ1-2; D is ambiguous. Per the germline V gene, CDR1 is DFQATT and CDR2 is SNEGSKA (reference sequence). The V and J ends lost 0 bases and 13 bases respectively, with 18 bases between them. The CDR3 consists of 13 residues. The CDR3 region is CSARDLVSTNVTF. CDR3 coding DNA: TGCAGTGCTAGAGATCTTGTCTCAACTAACGTCACCTTC.

This clonotype was counted many times. The J gene is TRBJ2-6, the V gene TRBV29-1; D unresolved. Germline assignment: CDR1 SQVTM and CDR2 ANQGSEA. V was pared by 6 bases and J by 0 bases, with 9 bases between. This CDR3 has 14 amino acids. CDR3 sequence reads: CSVQVSSGANVLTF. The DNA of the CDR3 is TGCAGCGTCCAGGTCTCCTCTGGGGCCAACGTCCTGACTTTC.

The chain is built from TRBV2 and TRBJ2-6; 7 bases line up with TRBD1. V shed 8 bases, J shed 2 bases, and the junction held 3 bases outside the gene matches. Germline V gives CDR1 SNHLY, CDR2 FYNNEI. The CDR3 length is 14 residues. In DNA, the CDR3 is TGTGCCAGCGTGGACAGGACTGGGGCCAACGTCCTGACTTTC. The encoded protein is CASVDRTGANVLTF.

This clonotype was found a few times. This chain uses TRBV9 with TRBJ2-3, with 11 bases matching TRBD2. The germline V gene has CDR1 SGDLS and CDR2 YYNGEE. CDR3 length equals 16 residues. V gave up 4 bases and J gave up 2 bases; unmatched junction bases: 6. CDR3 DNA sequence: TGTGCCAGCAGCCCCGGGACTAGCGGACACACAGATACGCAGTATTTT. Its protein is CASSPGTSGHTDTQYF.